Listed below are T cell receptor beta chains from one sample, sequenced in a study of a mutant IDH1 vaccine in newly diagnosed glioma. Profiled with immunoSEQ multiplex PCR; TCRdb holds only in-frame clones, not every one. The repertoire holds tens of thousands of clones, with approximately 90% as singletons. Sequences were derived from PBMCs, sampled from a glioma patient treated with radiotherapy, temozolomide or both. These receptors were taken from a woman in her thirties or forties with glioma. Both conserved end residues are part of each CDR3. D genes are given only for firm matches. Expanded clones get a size class; other rows say once, few or many, or leave the size out.

d_call j_call clone_size v_call cdr3_aa cdr3_nt
TRBD1 TRBJ2-1 . TRBV6-6 CASSPGQVFEQFF TGTGCCAGCAGTCCGGGACAGGTGTTTGAGCAGTTCTTC
TRBD1 TRBJ2-7 . TRBV6-5 CASSLPGQPFYEQYF TGTGCCAGCAGTTTACCGGGACAGCCTTTTTACGAGCAGTACTTC
. TRBJ1-1 . TRBV5-1 CASSFSGSPGEAFF TGCGCCAGCAGCTTTTCAGGGTCCCCAGGCGAAGCTTTCTTT
TRBD1 TRBJ2-3 . TRBV28 CASTLPLGTGGSTDTQYF TGTGCCAGCACATTACCCCTAGGGACAGGGGGCAGCACAGATACGCAGTATTTT
. TRBJ2-6 . TRBV28 CASSYSGANVLTF TGTGCCAGCAGTTATTCTGGGGCCAACGTCCTGACTTTC
TRBD1 TRBJ2-7 . TRBV11-1 CASSQAAGGIAYEQYF TGTGCCAGCAGTCAAGCGGCAGGGGGAATAGCCTACGAGCAGTACTTC
. TRBJ1-1 . TRBV2 CASSAGDGNTEAFF TGTGCCAGCAGTGCAGGAGACGGGAACACTGAAGCTTTCTTT
. TRBJ1-2 . TRBV20-1 CSANRGDGYTF TGCAGTGCTAACCGTGGGGATGGCTACACCTTC
TRBD2 TRBJ2-1 . TRBV7-8 CASTISRLGRGATSYEQFF TGTGCCAGCACCATTAGTAGGCTAGGGCGGGGGGCCACATCGTATGAGCAGTTCTTC
TRBD1 TRBJ1-2 . TRBV29-1 CSAASQDRGRSGYTF TGCAGCGCCGCTAGTCAGGACAGGGGGCGTAGTGGCTACACCTTC
TRBD2 TRBJ2-3 . TRBV19 CASSIVLTSGGATDTQYF TGTGCCAGTAGTATCGTCTTGACTAGCGGGGGGGCGACAGATACGCAGTATTTT
. TRBJ1-3 . TRBV6-5 CASKGTASSGNTIYF TGTGCCAGCAAAGGGACCGCTTCTTCTGGAAACACCATATATTTT
. TRBJ2-7 . TRBV18 CASSEGSRYEQYF TGTGCCAGCTCAGAGGGGTCCCGCTACGAGCAGTACTTC
TRBD1 TRBJ1-1 . TRBV25-1 CASSDLGTVNTEAFF TGTGCCAGCAGTGATCTCGGGACAGTGAACACTGAAGCTTTCTTT
. TRBJ2-7 . TRBV27 CASSPVASRGDRQYF TGTGCCAGCAGCCCCGTGGCGTCGAGGGGAGACAGGCAGTACTTC
. TRBJ2-1 . TRBV18 CASSPDRTYNEQFF TGTGCCAGCTCACCCGACAGGACCTACAATGAGCAGTTCTTC
. TRBJ2-6 . TRBV10-3 CAISEFRATSSGANVLTF TGTGCCATCAGTGAGTTCCGGGCGACAAGCTCTGGGGCCAACGTCCTGACTTTC
. TRBJ2-4 . TRBV6-1 CASSEAHLAKNIQYF TGTGCCAGCAGTGAAGCTCACTTAGCCAAAAACATTCAGTACTTC
. TRBJ1-4 . TRBV9 CASSVGTTNEKLFF TGTGCCAGCAGCGTAGGAACAACTAATGAAAAACTGTTTTTT
. TRBJ1-1 few TRBV4-1 CASSQDQAVYTEAFF TGCGCCAGCAGCCAAGATCAAGCAGTATACACTGAAGCTTTCTTT
. TRBJ1-1 . TRBV5-1 CASSLGGNTEAFF TGCGCCAGCAGCTTGGGGGGGAACACTGAAGCTTTCTTT
. TRBJ2-5 . TRBV6-5 CASSYSMGVRETQYF TGTGCCAGCAGTTACTCAATGGGGGTGAGGGAGACCCAGTACTTC
. TRBJ1-2 . TRBV25-1 CASSEGNRANYGYTF TGTGCCAGCAGTGAAGGTAACAGGGCTAACTATGGCTACACCTTC
TRBD1 TRBJ1-2 . TRBV5-1 CASSSYPTGEGGYTF TGCGCCAGCAGCTCCTACCCGACAGGGGAGGGTGGCTACACCTTC
. TRBJ1-1 few TRBV2 CASSEARRGTEAFF TGTGCCAGCAGTGAAGCGCGAAGGGGGACTGAAGCTTTCTTT
TRBD1 TRBJ2-7 . TRBV6-6 CASRTPWGQGAYEQYF TGTGCCAGCAGAACTCCCTGGGGACAGGGTGCCTACGAGCAGTACTTC
TRBD1 TRBJ2-1 . TRBV7-9 CASSSGDRGRNEQFF TGTGCCAGCAGCTCAGGGGACAGGGGGCGAAATGAGCAGTTCTTC
TRBD1 TRBJ1-4 once TRBV9 CASSVALGQGDEKLFF TGTGCCAGCAGCGTAGCGTTGGGGCAGGGGGATGAAAAACTGTTTTTT
. TRBJ1-4 few TRBV5-4 CASSLLLKNEKLFF TGTGCCAGCAGCTTGTTACTAAAAAATGAAAAACTGTTTTTT
. TRBJ1-2 . TRBV5-1 CASSFGTPTREYGYTF TGCGCCAGCAGCTTCGGGACACCTACGAGAGAGTATGGCTACACCTTC
. TRBJ2-7 few TRBV9 CASSVDESYEQYF TGTGCCAGCAGCGTAGACGAATCTTACGAGCAGTACTTC
. TRBJ1-5 few TRBV18 CASSPDSNSNQPQHF TGTGCCAGCTCACCCGACAGTAATAGCAATCAGCCCCAGCATTTT
. TRBJ2-6 . TRBV30 CAWSVRLGSESSGANVLTF TGTGCCTGGAGTGTACGGCTGGGCAGCGAAAGCTCTGGGGCCAACGTCCTGACTTTC
. TRBJ2-3 . TRBV10-1 CASSESQGSDTQYF TGCGCCAGCAGTGAGTCCCAGGGCTCAGATACGCAGTATTTT
. TRBJ1-5 . TRBV5-6 CASSLGTLSNQPQHF TGTGCCAGCAGCTTGGGGACACTTAGCAATCAGCCCCAGCATTTT
. TRBJ2-3 once TRBV9 CASSVPGSDTQYF TGTGCCAGCAGCGTCCCGGGGTCGGATACGCAGTATTTT
. TRBJ2-7 . TRBV4-1 CASSQGAFSYEQYF TGCGCCAGCAGCCAAGGTGCCTTTTCCTACGAGCAGTACTTC
. TRBJ2-6 . TRBV5-6 CASSLVVDSGANVLTF TGTGCCAGCAGCTTGGTTGTGGATTCTGGGGCCAACGTCCTGACTTTC
. TRBJ1-1 . TRBV27 CASSVSGTVNTEAFF TGTGCCAGCAGTGTATCCGGGACGGTGAACACTGAAGCTTTCTTT
. TRBJ2-5 . TRBV5-6 CASSLIGVGETQYF TGTGCCAGCAGCTTGATTGGGGTGGGAGAGACCCAGTACTTC
. TRBJ2-7 . TRBV7-2 CASSSDQGGSYEQYF TGTGCCAGCAGCTCAGATCAGGGTGGGTCCTACGAGCAGTACTTC
. TRBJ1-5 . TRBV1 CTSSQDPPRPLRHSNQPQHF TGCACCAGCAGCCAAGACCCCCCCAGGCCGCTTAGGCATAGCAATCAGCCCCAGCATTTT
. TRBJ1-1 . TRBV5-1 CASSGQGNTEAFF TGCGCCAGCAGTGGCCAGGGAAACACTGAAGCTTTCTTT
. TRBJ1-3 . TRBV7-9 CATRPGLSGNTIYF TGTGCCACCAGACCTGGACTCTCTGGAAACACCATATATTTT
. TRBJ1-5 . TRBV4-1 CASSQVSPGQPQHF TGCGCCAGCAGCCAAGTTTCCCCAGGGCAGCCCCAGCATTTT
. TRBJ2-7 . TRBV7-2 CASSLRSLKGPYEQYF TGTGCCAGCAGCTTACGTTCCCTGAAGGGTCCCTACGAGCAGTACTTC
TRBD2 TRBJ2-3 . TRBV7-2 CASSLVASGGTDTQYF TGTGCCAGCAGCTTAGTGGCTAGCGGGGGCACAGATACGCAGTATTTT
. TRBJ2-5 . TRBV5-1 CASSLGNSGTKETQYF TGCGCCAGCAGCTTGGGTAATAGCGGAACAAAAGAGACCCAGTACTTC